One and the same sample provided the 10 T cell receptor beta chains below, sequenced in a study of blood T cell repertoires in COVID-19. Method: immunoSEQ multiplex PCR; TCRdb's copy keeps in-frame clones and lacks some. The data hold some 380,000 clones, with 81% observed a single time. The material sequenced was peripheral blood. All receptors come from a human donor with acute or convalescent COVID-19. The donor label of this sample is uncertain.

This chain connects TRBV5-1 to TRBJ2-2, with 10 bases lining up with TRBD1. Germline lookup yields CDR1 SGHRS and CDR2 YFSETQ. Trimming removed 8 bases from V and 1 base from J; junction bases left unmatched: 5. This CDR3 has 15 residues. Here the CDR3 DNA reads TGCGCCAGTTCGACAGGGGGCCAGAACACCGGGGAGCTGTTTTTT. Encoded protein: CASSTGGQNTGELFF.

The chain joins TRBV18 to TRBJ2-1; D is perhaps TRBD1 (5 bases). With 5 bases removed from V and 6 bases from J, the gap between germline ends came to 8 bases. The germline CDR1 and CDR2 sequences are KGHSH and LQKENI. The CDR3 spans 12 residues. CDR3 DNA sequence: TGTGCCAGCTCAGGGGCGGCCAATGAGCAGTTCTTC. Protein product: CASSGAANEQFF.

The chain recombines TRBV12-2 with TRBJ1-1; the table's D call TRBD1 went unverified against the DNA. TRBV12-2 is classified as a pseudogene. This CDR3 has 15 residues. The CDR3 bases are TGTGCAAGTCGCTTAGCGCTCCCAGGGCGGACTGAAGCTTTCTTT. Its translation is CASRLALPGRTEAFF.

The chain couples TRBV6-5 to TRBJ1-1; D is perhaps TRBD1 (6 bases). The CDR3 sequence is 16 residues long. The germline gives CDR1 MNHEY, CDR2 SVGAGI. Trimming left V 4 bases short and J 0 bases short, with 15 bases between. The CDR3 nucleotides are TGTGCCAGCAGTTCAGGACAGACTACCTTGAACACTGAAGCTTTCTTT. It is translated as CASSSGQTTLNTEAFF.

The chain is built from TRBV19 and TRBJ2-3; 8 bases agree with TRBD2. CDR1 is LNHDA, CDR2 SQIVND, per germline (reference sequence). This CDR3 region has 14 residues. Trimming removed 3 bases from V and 1 base from J; junction bases left unmatched: 0. The CDR3 region is CASSMRGGTDTQYF. CDR3 DNA sequence: TGTGCCAGTAGTATGCGGGGGGGCACAGATACGCAGTATTTT.

The table lists this clone with a few counts. The chain combines TRBV10-1 with TRBJ1-5; a possible D gene is TRBD1 (6 bases). The CDR3 sequence is 15 residues long. Germline CDR1 WNHNN, CDR2 SYGVQD (reference sequence). The germline V and J ends were trimmed by 2 bases and 1 base, with 9 bases remaining between them. CDR3 sequence reads: CASSEPRGSNQPQHF. The CDR3 region has the DNA TGCGCCAGCAGTGAGCCCAGGGGAAGCAATCAGCCCCAGCATTTT.

This clone was observed a handful of times. The chain recombines TRBV3-1 (or the pseudogene TRBV3-2) with TRBJ1-4, with unresolved D. The ends were cut back, 2 bases at V and 13 bases at J, with 20 bases in the middle. Germline CDR1 is LGHDT and CDR2 is YNNKEL (reference sequence). There are 15 residues in the CDR3. The CDR3 loop reads CASSQQLRPEGRLFF. CDR3 bases: TGTGCCAGCAGCCAACAACTTCGCCCCGAGGGCCGACTGTTTTTT.

This rearrangement joins TRBV6-5 to TRBJ2-7, with TRBD1 matching 8 bases. Germline V CDR1 and CDR2: MNHEY, SVGAGI. V lost 7 bases to trimming and J lost 6 bases; unmatched junction nucleotides: 11. The CDR3 is 14 residues long. CDR3 bases: TGTGCCAGCACCACCGGGACAGGAGGTAGCGAGCAGTACTTC. Its protein product is CASTTGTGGSEQYF.

V usage is TRBV24-1 and J usage is TRBJ2-2; 8 nucleotides align to TRBD1. CDR3 size: 16 residues. Per the germline V gene, CDR1 is KGHDR and CDR2 is SFDVKD. After removal of 2 bases from V and 1 base from J, the junction contained 2 bases not matched to a gene. The CDR3 DNA reads as TGTGCCACCAGTGATTCAGGGGGCTTGAACACCGGGGAGCTGTTTTTT. Translated: CATSDSGGLNTGELFF.

The chain couples TRBV19 to TRBJ1-5; D gene unclear. CDR3 length: 14 residues. Germline V gene sequence: CDR1 LNHDA, CDR2 SQIVND (reference sequence). V lost 3 bases, J lost 2 bases, and 8 bases lay in between. CDR3 amino acids: CASSISFGNQPQHF. In DNA, the CDR3 is TGTGCCAGTAGTATTAGTTTTGGCAATCAGCCCCAGCATTTT.